The 2 T cell receptor beta chains reported below all come from one sample, sequenced in a study of T cells in Graves' hyperthyroidism and ophthalmopathy. There were TCR beta CDR3 regions amplified from RNA transcripts. A first-round RT-PCR of the TCR CDR3 used the HTBI primer set. From the multiplex PCR reads, TCRdb called clonotypes with MiXCR, one entry per CDR3 protein. This table has some 300,000 distinct CDR3 sequences, 15% to 20% appearing once. The sample comprised blood. Receptor source: a man aged 30 to 39 with Graves' hyperthyroidism.

This clonotype was found a few times. The chain carries TRBV7-3 and TRBJ2-3; 9 nucleotides line up with TRBD1. In germline, CDR1 is SGHTA, CDR2 FQGTGA. V shed 3 bases, J shed 5 bases, and the junction held 3 bases outside the gene matches. This CDR3 has 14 amino acids. CDR3 amino acids: CASSFGTGIDTQYF. The CDR3 DNA reads TGTGCCAGCAGCTTCGGGACAGGGATAGATACGCAGTATTTT.

This clonotype was found a few times. The gene calls are TRBV4-1 and TRBJ2-5; TRBD2 aligns across 8 bases. The CDR3 spans 15 residues. Trimming at V came to 0 bases and at J to 7 bases, leaving 7 bases not matched to a gene. Germline V gene data show CDR1 as MGHRA and CDR2 as YSYEKL. The CDR3 loop is CASSQDPSGPTTQYF. Here the CDR3 DNA reads TGCGCCAGCAGCCAAGACCCTAGCGGGCCTACGACCCAGTACTTC.